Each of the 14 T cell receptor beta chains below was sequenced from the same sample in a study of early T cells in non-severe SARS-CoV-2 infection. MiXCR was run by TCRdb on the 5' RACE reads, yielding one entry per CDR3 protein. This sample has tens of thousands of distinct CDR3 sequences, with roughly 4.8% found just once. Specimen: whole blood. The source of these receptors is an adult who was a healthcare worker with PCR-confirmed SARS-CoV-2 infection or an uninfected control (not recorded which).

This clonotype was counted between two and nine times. DNA for the CDR3: TGTGCCAGCAGCTTCGACTCCTACTATGGCTACACCTTC. Its protein product is CASSFDSYYGYTF. This chain joins TRBV7-9 and TRBJ1-2, with no clear D. Germline V gene lookup returns CDR1 SEHNR and CDR2 FQNEAQ (reference sequence). V was cut by 3 bases and J by 3 bases, with 8 bases left in between. CDR3 length: 13 residues.

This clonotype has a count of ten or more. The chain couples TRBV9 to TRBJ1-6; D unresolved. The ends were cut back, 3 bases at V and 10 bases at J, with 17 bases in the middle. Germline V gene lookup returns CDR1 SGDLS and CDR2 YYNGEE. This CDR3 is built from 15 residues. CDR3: CASSAGPGSESPLHF. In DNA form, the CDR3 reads TGTGCCAGCAGCGCCGGGCCGGGATCGGAGTCACCCCTCCACTTT.

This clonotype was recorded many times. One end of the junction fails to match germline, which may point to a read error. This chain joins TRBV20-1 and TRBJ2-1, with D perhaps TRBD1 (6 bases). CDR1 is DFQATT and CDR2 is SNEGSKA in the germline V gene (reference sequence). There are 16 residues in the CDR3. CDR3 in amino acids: CSPSGPRQPGVNEQFF. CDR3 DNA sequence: TGCAGTCCTAGTGGCCCCCGTCAGCCAGGGGTCAATGAGCAGTTCTTC.

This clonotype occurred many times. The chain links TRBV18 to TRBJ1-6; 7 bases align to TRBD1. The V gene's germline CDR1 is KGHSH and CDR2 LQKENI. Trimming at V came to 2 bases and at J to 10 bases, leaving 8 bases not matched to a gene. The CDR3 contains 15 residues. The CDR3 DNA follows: TGTGCCAGCTCACCATCAACAGGGGAACTCTCACCCCTCCACTTT. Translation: CASSPSTGELSPLHF.

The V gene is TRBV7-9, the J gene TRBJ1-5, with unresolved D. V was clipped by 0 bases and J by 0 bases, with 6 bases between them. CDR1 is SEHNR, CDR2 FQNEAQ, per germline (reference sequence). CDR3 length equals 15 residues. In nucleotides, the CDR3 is TGTGCCAGCAGCTTAGCGGCGGGTAGCAATCAGCCCCAGCATTTT. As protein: CASSLAAGSNQPQHF.

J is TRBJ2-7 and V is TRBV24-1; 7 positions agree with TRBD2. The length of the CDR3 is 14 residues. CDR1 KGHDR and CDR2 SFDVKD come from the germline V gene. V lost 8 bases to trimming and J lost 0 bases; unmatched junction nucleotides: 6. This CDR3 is CATKIRGSSYEQYF. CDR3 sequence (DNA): TGTGCCACCAAGATCCGCGGGAGCTCCTACGAGCAGTACTTC.

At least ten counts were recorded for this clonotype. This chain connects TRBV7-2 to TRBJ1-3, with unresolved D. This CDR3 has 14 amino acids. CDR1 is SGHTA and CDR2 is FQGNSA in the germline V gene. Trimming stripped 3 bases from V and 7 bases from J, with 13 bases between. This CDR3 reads CASSFGSVGNTIYF. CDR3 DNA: TGTGCCAGCAGCTTCGGGTCCGTCGGCAACACCATATATTTT.

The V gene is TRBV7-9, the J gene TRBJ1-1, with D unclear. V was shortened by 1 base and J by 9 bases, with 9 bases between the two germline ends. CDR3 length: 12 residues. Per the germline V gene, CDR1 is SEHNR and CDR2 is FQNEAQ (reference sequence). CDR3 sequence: CASSLGFPQAFF. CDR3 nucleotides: TGTGCCAGCAGCTTAGGCTTCCCGCAAGCTTTCTTT.

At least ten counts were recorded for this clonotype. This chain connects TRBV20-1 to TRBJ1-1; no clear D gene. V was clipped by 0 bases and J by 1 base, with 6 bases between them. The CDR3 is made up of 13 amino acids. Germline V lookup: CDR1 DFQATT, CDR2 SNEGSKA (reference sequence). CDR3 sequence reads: CSARDVRNTEAFF. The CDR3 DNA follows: TGCAGTGCTAGAGATGTCAGGAACACTGAAGCTTTCTTT.

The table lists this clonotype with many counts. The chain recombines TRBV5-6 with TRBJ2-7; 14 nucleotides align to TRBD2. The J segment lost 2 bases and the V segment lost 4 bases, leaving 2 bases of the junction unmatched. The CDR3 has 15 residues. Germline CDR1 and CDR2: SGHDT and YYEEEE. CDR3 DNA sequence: TGTGCCAGCAGCCCGGGACTAGCGGGAGCCTACGAGCAGTACTTC. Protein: CASSPGLAGAYEQYF. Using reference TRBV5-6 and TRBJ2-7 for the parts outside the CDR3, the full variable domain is DAGVTQSPTHLIKTRGQQVTLRCSPKSGHDTVSWYQQALGQGPQFIFQYYEEEERQRGNFPDRFSGHQFPNYSSELNVNALLLGDSALYLCASSPGLAGAYEQYFGPGTRLTVT.

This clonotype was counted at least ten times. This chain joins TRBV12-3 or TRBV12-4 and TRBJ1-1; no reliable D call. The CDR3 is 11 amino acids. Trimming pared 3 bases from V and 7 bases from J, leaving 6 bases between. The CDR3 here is CASSLGLEAFF. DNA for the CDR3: TGTGCCAGCAGTTTGGGTCTTGAAGCTTTCTTT.

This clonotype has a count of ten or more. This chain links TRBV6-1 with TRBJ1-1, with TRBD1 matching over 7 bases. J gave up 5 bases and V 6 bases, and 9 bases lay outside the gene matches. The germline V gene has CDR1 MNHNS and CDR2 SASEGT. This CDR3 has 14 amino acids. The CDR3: CASRKYRGDTEAFF. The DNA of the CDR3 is TGTGCCAGCAGGAAATACAGGGGCGATACTGAAGCTTTCTTT.

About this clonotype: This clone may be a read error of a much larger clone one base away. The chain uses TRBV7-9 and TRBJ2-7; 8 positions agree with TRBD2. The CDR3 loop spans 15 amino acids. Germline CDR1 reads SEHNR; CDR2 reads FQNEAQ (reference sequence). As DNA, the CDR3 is TGTGTCAGCAGCGGAACCGGGACTAGTTCCTACGAGCAGTACTTC. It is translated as CVSSGTGTSSYEQYF.

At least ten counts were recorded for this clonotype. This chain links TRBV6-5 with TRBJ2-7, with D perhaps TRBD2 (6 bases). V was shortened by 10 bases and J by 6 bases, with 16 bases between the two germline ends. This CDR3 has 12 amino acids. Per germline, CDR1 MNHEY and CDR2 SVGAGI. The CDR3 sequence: CATTEGAGEQYF. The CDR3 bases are TGTGCCACCACCGAAGGAGCGGGCGAGCAGTACTTC.